One and the same sample provided the 18 T cell receptor beta chains below, sequenced in a study of OX40 agonist ivuxolimab in advanced cancers. Clones were sequenced by immunoSEQ multiplex PCR, and TCRdb holds only the in-frame ones, with some missing. In the table there are approximately 21,000 clones, roughly 80% of which are singletons. This specimen was CD4+ or CD8+ T cells sorted from blood, taken in a trial of the OX40 agonist ivuxolimab. The receptors originated from an adult with an advanced solid tumor such as melanoma, head and neck, liver or kidney cancer.

The J gene is TRBJ2-3, the V gene TRBV27, with TRBD2 identical over 8 bases. The germline V gene encodes CDR1 MNHEY and CDR2 SMNVEV (reference sequence). V dropped 6 bases and J dropped 8; count of bases not matched to a gene: 16. This CDR3 has 16 amino acids. Written as DNA, the CDR3 is TGTGCCAGCAGACGATGGGCTAGCGGGCCCTTGGGTACGCAGTATTTT. Translating gives CASRRWASGPLGTQYF.

CDR3 DNA: TGTGCCAGTCAAGTATGGGAGGCGAGGGGGAATGAGCAGTTCTTC. As protein: CASQVWEARGNEQFF. The chain has TRBV6-1 and TRBJ2-1; D might be TRBD1 or TRBD2, each matching 6 bases. The germline V gene has CDR1 MNHNS and CDR2 SASEGT. The CDR3 contains 15 residues. Deletions cut 9 bases from V and 7 bases from J, with 22 bases between.

J is TRBJ2-4 and V is TRBV10-3; tentative D call: TRBD2 (5 bases). The CDR3 has 16 residues. V lost 0 bases, J lost 3 bases, and 12 bases lay in between. Germline CDR1 is ENHRY and CDR2 is SYGVKD. CDR3 in amino acids: CAISESGVSDKNIQYF. The CDR3 bases are TGTGCCATCAGTGAGTCCGGGGTCTCGGACAAAAACATTCAGTACTTC.

This clone came up once. V and J are TRBV4-2 and TRBJ1-5; TRBD1 agrees at 12 bases. The CDR3 sequence is 15 residues long. Looked up from germline, CDR1 is LGHNA and CDR2 is YNFKEQ. After removal of 3 bases from V and 4 bases from J, the junction contained 1 base not matched to a gene. The CDR3 nucleotides are TGTGCCAGCAGCCAGGGACAGGGGGCGAATCAGCCCCAGCATTTT. Its protein product is CASSQGQGANQPQHF.

V usage is TRBV4-2 and J usage is TRBJ2-3; D gene ambiguous. The length of the CDR3 is 16 residues. Germline-derived CDR1 and CDR2 are LGHNA and YNFKEQ. V dropped 1 base and J dropped 2 bases, with 13 bases sitting between them. CDR3 sequence reads: CASSQGDEGYTDTQYF. CDR3 coding DNA: TGTGCCAGCAGCCAAGGCGACGAAGGATACACAGATACGCAGTATTTT.

This sequence joins TRBV5-5 and TRBJ2-3; D not certain. CDR3 length: 15 amino acids. Germline V lookup: CDR1 SGHKS, CDR2 YYEKEE (reference sequence). V gave up 0 bases and J gave up 0 bases, with 8 bases separating them. This CDR3 is CASSLEQTSTDTQYF. CDR3 sequence (DNA): TGTGCCAGCAGCTTGGAACAGACTAGCACAGATACGCAGTATTTT.

This clone was found a few times. The V gene is TRBV11-3, the J gene TRBJ2-7, with a weak D call TRBD2 (5 bases). V was trimmed by 0 bases and J by 6 bases, leaving 9 bases between them. The germline V gene encodes CDR1 SGHNT and CDR2 YENEEA. The CDR3 spans 13 residues. CDR3 sequence (DNA): TGTGCCAGCAGCTTAGAGCCGGGGAGCGAGCAGTACTTC. Its translation is CASSLEPGSEQYF.

The rearrangement links TRBV5-4 to TRBJ2-2, with D possibly TRBD2 on 5 matching bases. With 1 base removed from V and 0 bases from J, the gap between germline ends came to 10 bases. The CDR3 consists of 16 residues. From germline, CDR1 is SGHNT and CDR2 YYREEE (reference sequence). The CDR3 loop reads CASSLPVGANTGELFF. The CDR3 DNA reads TGTGCCAGCAGCTTGCCGGTCGGGGCGAACACCGGGGAGCTGTTTTTT.

The chain links TRBV11-2 to TRBJ1-1; D gene ambiguous. Trimming shortened V by 5 bases and J by 1 base, and 5 bases separated the two germline ends. Per the germline V gene, CDR1 is SGHAT and CDR2 is FQNNGV. This CDR3 region has 12 residues. The CDR3 spells CASSKPNTEAFF. In DNA form, the CDR3 reads TGTGCCAGCAGCAAGCCGAACACTGAAGCTTTCTTT.

The chain uses TRBV7-6 and TRBJ2-2; D is uncertain. The V and J ends lost 1 base and 2 bases respectively, with 8 bases between them. Germline V gene lookup returns CDR1 SGHVS and CDR2 FNYEAQ. CDR3 length: 15 residues. In DNA, the CDR3 is TGTGCCAGCAGCTTAGGTTGGACCAACACCGGGGAGCTGTTTTTT. Amino acid sequence: CASSLGWTNTGELFF.

The chain has TRBV6-4 and TRBJ2-2; 8 positions match TRBD2. Losses at the gene ends were 8 bases for V and 1 base for J; bases not matched to a gene: 3. CDR3 size: 14 residues. Germline V gives CDR1 MRHNA, CDR2 SNTAGT. In nucleotides, the CDR3 is TGTGCCAGCGGCGGGGGGCAGAACACCGGGGAGCTGTTTTTT. This sequence encodes CASGGGQNTGELFF.

This chain joins TRBV30 and TRBJ2-7, with 11 bases fitting TRBD1. The germline V gene encodes CDR1 GTSNPN and CDR2 SVGIG (reference sequence). CDR3 size: 14 residues. V trimming: 5 bases; J trimming: 3 bases; junction bases outside the gene matches: 6. In nucleotides, the CDR3 is TGTGCCTGGGCTACCGGGACAGGGGGCTACGAGCAGTACTTC. It codes for CAWATGTGGYEQYF.

The rearrangement links TRBV28 to TRBJ1-1; D perhaps matches TRBD1 (6 bases). The germline gives CDR1 MDHEN, CDR2 SYDVKM. Trimming took off 3 bases at V and 0 bases at J, with 8 bases between the two ends. This CDR3 has 14 residues. The CDR3 DNA sequence: TGTGCCAGCAGTTTGACAGGAATGAACACTGAAGCTTTCTTT. Its translation: CASSLTGMNTEAFF. Full variable domain (outside the CDR3, taken from reference TRBV28 and TRBJ1-1): DVKVTQSSRYLVKRTGEKVFLECVQDMDHENMFWYRQDPGLGLRLIYFSYDVKMKEKGDIPEGYSVSREKKERFSLILESASTNQTSMYLCASSLTGMNTEAFFGQGTRLTVV.

The V and J genes are TRBV2 and TRBJ2-1; the match to TRBD2 covers 10 bases. V lost 6 bases to trimming and J lost 3 bases; unmatched junction nucleotides: 5. Germline CDR1 SNHLY, CDR2 FYNNEI. The CDR3 runs to 15 residues. The CDR3 DNA sequence: TGTGCCAGCAGAGCAACTAGCGGGGACTACAATGAGCAGTTCTTC. As protein: CASRATSGDYNEQFF.

This chain connects TRBV6-1 to TRBJ1-1; a possible D gene is TRBD1 (6 bases). Trimming cost V 8 bases and J 3 bases, with 13 bases left between them. In germline, CDR1 is MNHNS, CDR2 SASEGT. The length of the CDR3 is 13 residues. The CDR3 spells CASYRAFDTEAFF. DNA for the CDR3: TGTGCCAGCTACAGGGCCTTCGACACTGAAGCTTTCTTT.

This chain links TRBV4-1 with TRBJ2-1, with 11 bases fitting TRBD2. The CDR3 length is 15 residues. Germline values: CDR1 MGHRA, CDR2 YSYEKL. The V and J ends lost 6 bases and 8 bases, in that order; junction bases with no gene match: 9. The DNA for the CDR3 is TGCGCCAGCAGTCCCGTCCTAGCGGGAGGATATGAGCAGTTCTTC. Amino acid sequence: CASSPVLAGGYEQFF.

This clone was counted a few times. This CDR3 is CASSLATGYTF. DNA for the CDR3: TGTGCCAGCAGCTTAGCGACCGGCTACACCTTC. V gene TRBV7-6 combines with J gene TRBJ1-2; D call uncertain. This CDR3 is 11 amino acids long. CDR1 SGHVS and CDR2 FNYEAQ come from the germline V gene. Trimming pared 0 bases from V and 8 bases from J, leaving 4 bases between.

The genes are TRBV28 and TRBJ1-3; D gene uncertain. The CDR3 totals 14 residues. Per germline, CDR1 MDHEN and CDR2 SYDVKM. Trimming stripped 3 bases from V and 1 base from J, with 7 bases between. The CDR3 loop reads CASSFGESGNTIYF. CDR3 bases: TGTGCCAGCAGTTTCGGGGAATCTGGAAACACCATATATTTT.